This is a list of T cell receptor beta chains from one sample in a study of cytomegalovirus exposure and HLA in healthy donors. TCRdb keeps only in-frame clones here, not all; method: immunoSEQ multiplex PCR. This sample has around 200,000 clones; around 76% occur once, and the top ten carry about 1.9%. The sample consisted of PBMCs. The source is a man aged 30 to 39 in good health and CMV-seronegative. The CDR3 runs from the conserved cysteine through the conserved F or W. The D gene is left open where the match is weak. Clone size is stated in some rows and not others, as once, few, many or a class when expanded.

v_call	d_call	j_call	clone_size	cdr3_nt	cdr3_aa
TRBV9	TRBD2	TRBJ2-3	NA	TGTGCCAGCAGCCCAGAGACTAGCGGGGCCACAGATACGCAGTATTTT	CASSPETSGATDTQYF
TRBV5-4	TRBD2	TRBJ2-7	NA	TGTGCCAGCAGCCAAAGGACTAGCGGGAGCTCCTACGAGCAGTACTTC	CASSQRTSGSSYEQYF
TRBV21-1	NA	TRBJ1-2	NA	TGTGCCAGCAGCAAAGGGGCAGGGGGATGCTACACCTTC	CASSKGAGGCYTF
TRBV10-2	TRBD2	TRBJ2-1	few	TGCGCCAGCAGTGAAGCGGGAGGGCTCTCCTACAATGAGCAGTTCTTC	CASSEAGGLSYNEQFF
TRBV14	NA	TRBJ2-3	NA	TGTGCCAGCAGCCTGAGAATAGCCACAGATACGCAGTATTTT	CASSLRIATDTQYF
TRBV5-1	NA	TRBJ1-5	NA	TGCGCCAGCAGCTCCCGCCCTTCCGGTAATGGCAATCAGCCCCAGCATTTT	CASSSRPSGNGNQPQHF
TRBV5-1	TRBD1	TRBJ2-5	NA	TGCGCCAGCAGCTTGGACGGACAGGGGAGAGAGACCCAGTACTTC	CASSLDGQGRETQYF
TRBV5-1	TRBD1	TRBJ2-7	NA	TGCGCCAGCAGCCAGGCCGGGACAGCCAACTACGAGCAGTACTTC	CASSQAGTANYEQYF
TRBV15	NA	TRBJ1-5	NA	TGTGCCACCAGCAGAGAAGGGGGTGGGGGACAGCCCCAGCATTTT	CATSREGGGGQPQHF
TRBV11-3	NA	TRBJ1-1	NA	TGTGCCAGCAGCCCTAAGGGGGTGTACACTGAAGCTTTCTTT	CASSPKGVYTEAFF
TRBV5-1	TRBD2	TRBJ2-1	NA	TGCGCCAGCAGCCCCGGGGACGCTCCTAGACTAGCGGGAGTGATCTCCTACAATGAGCAGTTCTTC	CASSPGDAPRLAGVISYNEQFF
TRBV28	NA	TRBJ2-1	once	TGTGCCAGCAGTTCGGGGTTACTCAATGAGCAGTTCTTC	CASSSGLLNEQFF
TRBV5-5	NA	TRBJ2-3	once	TGTGCCAGCAGCTTGGGTTCTCAGGGTGGAGATACGCAGTATTTT	CASSLGSQGGDTQYF
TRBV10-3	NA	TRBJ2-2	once	TGTGCCATCAGTGAGTCTACAGGGAACACCGGGGAGCTGTTTTTT	CAISESTGNTGELFF
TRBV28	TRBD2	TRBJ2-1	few	TGTGCCAGCAGTGCCTTGACTAGCGGGAGGGGGAATGAGCAGTTCTTC	CASSALTSGRGNEQFF
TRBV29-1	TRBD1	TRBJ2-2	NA	TGCAGCCCCGGGACAGGGGTATTCGGGGAGCTGTTTTTT	CSPGTGVFGELFF
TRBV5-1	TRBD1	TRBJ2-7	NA	TGCGCCAGCAGAACTTTTGGGACAGGGGTCTACGAGCAGTACTTC	CASRTFGTGVYEQYF
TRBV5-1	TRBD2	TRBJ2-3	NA	TGCGCCGGCAGCTTGGGTCTAGCGGGAGGCACAGATACGCAGTATTTT	CAGSLGLAGGTDTQYF
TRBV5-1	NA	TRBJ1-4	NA	TGCGCCAGCAGCTTGTGGGGCGACGCAACTAATGAAAAACTGTTTTTT	CASSLWGDATNEKLFF
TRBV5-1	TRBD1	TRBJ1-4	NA	TGCGCCAGCAGCCACACCGGGACAGGGTCCGGGGAAAAACTGTTTTTT	CASSHTGTGSGEKLFF
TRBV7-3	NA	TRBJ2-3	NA	TGTGCCAGCAGCTTAATGGCAGGGGCAGATACGCAGTATTTT	CASSLMAGADTQYF
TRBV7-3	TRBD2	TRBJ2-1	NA	TGTGCCAGCAGCCGCTGGGCGGGAGTCAACAATGAGCAGTTCTTC	CASSRWAGVNNEQFF
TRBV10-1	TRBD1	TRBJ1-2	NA	TGCGCCAGCAGCCCCCTCACAGGGGGCGGCTACACCTTC	CASSPLTGGGYTF
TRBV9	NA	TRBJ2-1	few	TGTGCCAGCAGCGTAGTAGGGGTCAATGAGCAGTTCTTC	CASSVVGVNEQFF
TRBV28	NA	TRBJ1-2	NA	TGTGCCAGCAGTTCGAACGACAGGTTCTATGGCTACACCTTC	CASSSNDRFYGYTF
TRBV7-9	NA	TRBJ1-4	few	TGTGCCAGCAGCGTACAGGGTCGGCATGAAAAACTGTTTTTT	CASSVQGRHEKLFF
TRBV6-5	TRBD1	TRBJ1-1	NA	TGTGCCAGCAGAACAGGGGCCTCTGAAGCTTTCTTT	CASRTGASEAFF
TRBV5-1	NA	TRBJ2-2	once	TGCGCCAGCAGCGTACCCAGCGGAGGCGGGGCCGGGGAGCTGTTTTTT	CASSVPSGGGAGELFF
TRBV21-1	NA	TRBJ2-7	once	TGTGCCAGCAGCAAATCGTGGCACCGGAGCTACGAGCAGTACTTC	CASSKSWHRSYEQYF
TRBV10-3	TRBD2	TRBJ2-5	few	TGTGCCATCAGAAGAGGGACTACCCAAGAGACCCAGTACTTC	CAIRRGTTQETQYF
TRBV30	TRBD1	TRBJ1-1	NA	TGTGCCTGGAAGCTACAGGGGCCAGGCGGTGAAGCTTTCTTT	CAWKLQGPGGEAFF
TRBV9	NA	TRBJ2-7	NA	TGTGCCAGCAGCGCCGGAGACAGCATGGTCTACGAGCAGTACTTC	CASSAGDSMVYEQYF
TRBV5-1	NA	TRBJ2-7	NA	TGCGCCAGCAGCCCGGGTTCGAGGAACTACGAGCAGTACTTC	CASSPGSRNYEQYF
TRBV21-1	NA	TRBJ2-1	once	TGTGCCAGCAGCAAAGGTTGGACAGGCAATGAGCAGTTCTTC	CASSKGWTGNEQFF
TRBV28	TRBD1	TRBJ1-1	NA	TGTGCCAGCAGCTGGGACAGGGGAGTTGAAGCTTTCTTT	CASSWDRGVEAFF
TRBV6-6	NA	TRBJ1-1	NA	TGTGCCAGCAGTTACTCCTTGCAGATTTTCTTT	CASSYSLQIFF
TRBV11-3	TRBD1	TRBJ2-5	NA	TGTGCCAGCAGCTCCCTAGGGGACAGGCAAGAGACCCAGTACTTC	CASSSLGDRQETQYF
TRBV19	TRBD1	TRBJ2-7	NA	TGTGCCAGTAATCCCGGGACAGGGAAAACCTACGAGCAGTACTTC	CASNPGTGKTYEQYF
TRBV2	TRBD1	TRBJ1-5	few	TGTGCCAGCAGTCGACAGGGGTATAGCAATCAGCCCCAGCATTTT	CASSRQGYSNQPQHF
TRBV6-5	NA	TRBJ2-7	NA	TGTGCCAGCACTCTCCCAGGGGGGTACGAGCAGTACTTC	CASTLPGGYEQYF
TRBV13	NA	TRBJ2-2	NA	TGTGCCAGCAGATCGAGGACCGGGGGCGGGGAGCTGTTTTTT	CASRSRTGGGELFF
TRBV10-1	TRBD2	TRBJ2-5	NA	TGCGCCAGCAGTGAGGAGACTAGCGGGAGGTCGAGGGAGACCCAGTACTTC	CASSEETSGRSRETQYF
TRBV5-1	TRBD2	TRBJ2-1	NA	TGCGCCAGCAGCTTTCTCACCGGGACTAGCGGGAGTGGTGAGCAGTTCTTC	CASSFLTGTSGSGEQFF